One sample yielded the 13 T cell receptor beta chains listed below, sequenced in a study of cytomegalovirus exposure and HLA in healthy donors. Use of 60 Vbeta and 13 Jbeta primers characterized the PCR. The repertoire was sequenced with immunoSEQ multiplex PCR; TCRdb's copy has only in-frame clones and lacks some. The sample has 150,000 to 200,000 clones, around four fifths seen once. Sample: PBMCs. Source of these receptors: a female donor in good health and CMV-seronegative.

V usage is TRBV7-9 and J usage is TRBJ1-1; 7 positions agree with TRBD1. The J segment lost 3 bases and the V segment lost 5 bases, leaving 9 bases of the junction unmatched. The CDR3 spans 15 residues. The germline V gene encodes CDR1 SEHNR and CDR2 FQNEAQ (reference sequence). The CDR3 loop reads CASSATLTGHTEAFF. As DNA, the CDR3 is TGTGCCAGCAGCGCGACCCTGACAGGGCACACTGAAGCTTTCTTT.

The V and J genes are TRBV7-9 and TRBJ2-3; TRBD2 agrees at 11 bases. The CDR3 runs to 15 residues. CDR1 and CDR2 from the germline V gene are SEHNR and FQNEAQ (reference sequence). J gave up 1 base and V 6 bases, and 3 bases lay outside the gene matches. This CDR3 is CASRELAGGTDTQYF. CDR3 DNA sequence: TGTGCCAGCAGGGAACTAGCGGGGGGCACAGATACGCAGTATTTT. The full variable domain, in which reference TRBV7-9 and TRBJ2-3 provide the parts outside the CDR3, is DTGVSQNPRHKITKRGQNVTFRCDPISEHNRLYWYRQTLGQGPEFLTYFQNEAQLEKSRLLSDRFSAERPKGSFSTLEIQRTEQGDSAMYLCASRELAGGTDTQYFGPGTRLTVL.

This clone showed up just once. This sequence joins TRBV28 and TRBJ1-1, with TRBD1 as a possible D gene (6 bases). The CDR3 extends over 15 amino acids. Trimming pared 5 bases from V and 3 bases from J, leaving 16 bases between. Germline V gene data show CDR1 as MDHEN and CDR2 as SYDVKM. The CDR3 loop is CASSNRVSPDTEAFF. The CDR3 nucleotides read TGTGCCAGCAGTAACAGGGTTTCCCCCGACACTGAAGCTTTCTTT.

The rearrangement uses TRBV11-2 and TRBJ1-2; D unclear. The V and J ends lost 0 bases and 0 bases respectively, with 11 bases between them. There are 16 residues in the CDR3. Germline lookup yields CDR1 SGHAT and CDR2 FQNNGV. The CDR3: CASSLDRTATNYGYTF. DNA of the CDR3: TGTGCCAGCAGCTTAGATCGAACAGCAACTAACTATGGCTACACCTTC. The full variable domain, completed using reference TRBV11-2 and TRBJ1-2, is EAGVAQSPRYKIIEKRQSVAFWCNPISGHATLYWYQQILGQGPKLLIQFQNNGVVDDSQLPKDRFSAERLKGVDSTLKIQPAKLEDSAVYLCASSLDRTATNYGYTFGSGTRLTVV.

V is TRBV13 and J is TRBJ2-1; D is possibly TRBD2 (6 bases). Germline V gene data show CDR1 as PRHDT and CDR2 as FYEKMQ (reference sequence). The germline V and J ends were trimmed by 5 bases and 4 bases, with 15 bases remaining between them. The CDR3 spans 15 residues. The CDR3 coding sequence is TGTGCCAGCAGCCAGTGGAGGGGCACGTACAATGAGCAGTTCTTC. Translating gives CASSQWRGTYNEQFF.

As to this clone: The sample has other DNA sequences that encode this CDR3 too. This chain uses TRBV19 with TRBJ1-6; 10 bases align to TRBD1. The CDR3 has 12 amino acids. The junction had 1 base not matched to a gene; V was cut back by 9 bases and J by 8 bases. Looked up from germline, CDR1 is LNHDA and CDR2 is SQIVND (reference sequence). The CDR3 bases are TGTGCCAGCGGGACAGGGGATTCACCCCTCCACTTT. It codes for CASGTGDSPLHF.

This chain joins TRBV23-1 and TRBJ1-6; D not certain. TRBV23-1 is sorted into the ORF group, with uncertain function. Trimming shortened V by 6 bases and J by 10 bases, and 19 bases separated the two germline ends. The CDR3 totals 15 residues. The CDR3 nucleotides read TGCGCCAGCAGCCCCTCCGGGGTATTACAGTCACCCCTCCACTTT. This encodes CASSPSGVLQSPLHF.

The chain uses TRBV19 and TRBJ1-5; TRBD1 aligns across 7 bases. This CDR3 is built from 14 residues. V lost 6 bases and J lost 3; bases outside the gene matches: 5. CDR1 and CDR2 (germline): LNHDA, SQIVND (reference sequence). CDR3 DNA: TGTGCCAGTAGCCAGACAGGGTACAATCAGCCCCAGCATTTT. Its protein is CASSQTGYNQPQHF.

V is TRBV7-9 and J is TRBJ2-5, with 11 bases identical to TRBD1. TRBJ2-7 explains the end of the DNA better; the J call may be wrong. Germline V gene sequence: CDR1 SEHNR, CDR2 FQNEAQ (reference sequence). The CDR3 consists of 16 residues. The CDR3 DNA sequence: TGTGCCAGCAGCTCTAGACGCGGGACAGGGGGCTACGAGCAGTACTTC. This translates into CASSSRRGTGGYEQYF.

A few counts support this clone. The DNA of the CDR3 is TGTGCCAGTGGGGCGACCCCGAACACCGGGGAGCTGTTTTTT. Protein: CASGATPNTGELFF. V usage is TRBV28 and J usage is TRBJ2-2, with a tentative D call TRBD1 (5 bases). The CDR3 contains 14 residues. The ends were cut back, 9 bases at V and 0 bases at J, with 11 bases in the middle. Per germline, CDR1 MDHEN and CDR2 SYDVKM.

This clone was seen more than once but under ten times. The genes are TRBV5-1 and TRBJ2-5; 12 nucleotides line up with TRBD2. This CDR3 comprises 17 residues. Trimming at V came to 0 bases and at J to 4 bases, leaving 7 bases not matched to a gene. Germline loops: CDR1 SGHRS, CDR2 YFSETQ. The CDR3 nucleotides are TGCGCCAGCAGCTTGGGAAGGACTAGCGGGACGTCAGAGACCCAGTACTTC. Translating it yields CASSLGRTSGTSETQYF.

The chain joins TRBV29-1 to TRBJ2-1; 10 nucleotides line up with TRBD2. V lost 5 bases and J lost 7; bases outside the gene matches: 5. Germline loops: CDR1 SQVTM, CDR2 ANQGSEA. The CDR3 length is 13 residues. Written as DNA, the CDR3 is TGCAGCGTTTTAGCGGGAGGAGGGAATGAGCAGTTCTTC. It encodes CSVLAGGGNEQFF.

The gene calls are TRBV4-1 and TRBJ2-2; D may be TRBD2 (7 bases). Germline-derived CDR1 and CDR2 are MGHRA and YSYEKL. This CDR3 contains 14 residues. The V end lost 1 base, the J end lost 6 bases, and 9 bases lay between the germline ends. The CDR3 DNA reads TGCGCCAGCAGCCAAGTCGGGGGGCCCGGGGAGCTGTTTTTT. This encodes CASSQVGGPGELFF.